This T cell receptor beta chain was captured in a study of TIL therapy for anti-PD-1-resistant metastatic lung cancer. This was the immunoSEQ v3 assay. Each library reached 1.9 million or so read pairs, or roughly 5-6.5 million at deep level. Produced via immunoSEQ multiplex PCR; TCRdb's table is partial and in-frame only. The sample has roughly 54,000 clones; around 87% are singletons. Study-wide findings and caveats: After infusion, TIL clonotypes partly replaced peripheral T cells and declined over months.

A remark on this clone: Its specificity is not known.

Noted time point: pre-treatment sample, taken before nivolumab and TIL therapy. The CDR3 covers 13 residues. Germline lookup yields CDR1 LNHDA and CDR2 SQIVND (reference sequence). Trimming at V came to 4 bases and at J to 11 bases, leaving 9 bases not matched to a gene. This clonotype was obtained from a person between 30 and 79 years old with non-small cell lung cancer. The material sequenced was blood, taken at baseline. The chain uses TRBV19 and TRBJ1-1; 8 nucleotides match TRBD1. DNA for the CDR3: TGTGCCAGTAGTAAAGGGACAGGAATCTCGGCTTTCTTT. This translates into CASSKGTGISAFF. Using reference TRBV19 and TRBJ1-1 for the parts outside the CDR3, the full variable domain is DGGITQSPKYLFRKEGQNVTLSCEQNLNHDAMYWYRQDPGQGLRLIYYSQIVNDFQKGDIAEGYSVSREKKESFPLTVTSAQKNPTAFYLCASSKGTGISAFFGQGTRLTVV.